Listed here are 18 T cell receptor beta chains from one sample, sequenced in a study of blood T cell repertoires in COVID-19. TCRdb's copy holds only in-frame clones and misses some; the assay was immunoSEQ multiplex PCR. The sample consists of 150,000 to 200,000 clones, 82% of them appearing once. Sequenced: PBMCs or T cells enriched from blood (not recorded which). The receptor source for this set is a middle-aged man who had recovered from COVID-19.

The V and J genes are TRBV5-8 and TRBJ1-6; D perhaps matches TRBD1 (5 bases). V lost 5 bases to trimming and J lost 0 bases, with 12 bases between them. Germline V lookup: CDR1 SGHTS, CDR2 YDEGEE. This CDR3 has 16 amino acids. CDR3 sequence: CASSWTSSSYNSPLHF. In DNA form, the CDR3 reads TGTGCCAGCAGTTGGACATCGAGCTCCTATAATTCACCCCTCCACTTT.

CDR3 coding DNA: TGTGCCAGCAGCCAAGGATTCAGGGGTCGGAGCTATGGCTACACCTTC. Translated, it gives CASSQGFRGRSYGYTF. This chain connects TRBV3-1 (or the pseudogene TRBV3-2) to TRBJ1-2; a weak D match, TRBD1 (6 bases). The CDR3 is made up of 16 amino acids. Germline CDR1 LGHDT, CDR2 YNNKEL (reference sequence). Trimming took off 1 base at V and 4 bases at J, with 16 bases between the two ends.

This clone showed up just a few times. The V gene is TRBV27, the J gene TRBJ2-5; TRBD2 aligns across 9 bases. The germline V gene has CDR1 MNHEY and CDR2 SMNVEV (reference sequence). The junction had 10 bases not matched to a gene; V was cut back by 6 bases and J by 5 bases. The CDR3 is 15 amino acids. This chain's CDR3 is CASSPLAGSEETQYF. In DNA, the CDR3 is TGTGCCAGCAGCCCCCTAGCGGGGTCCGAGGAGACCCAGTACTTC.

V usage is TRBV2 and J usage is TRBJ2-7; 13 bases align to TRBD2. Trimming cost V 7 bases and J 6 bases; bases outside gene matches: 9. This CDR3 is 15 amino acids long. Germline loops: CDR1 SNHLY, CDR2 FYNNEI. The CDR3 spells CASKRRTSGSSEQYF. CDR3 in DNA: TGTGCCAGCAAACGTCGGACTAGCGGGAGTTCCGAGCAGTACTTC.

The chain's CDR3 is CSARLALGEQFF. DNA for the CDR3: TGCAGCGCCAGACTAGCTCTGGGGGAGCAGTTCTTC. V gene TRBV29-1 combines with J gene TRBJ2-1; TRBD2 matches 7 bases. The CDR3 totals 12 residues. Germline V gives CDR1 SQVTM, CDR2 ANQGSEA. With 7 bases clipped from V and 10 bases from J, the junction kept 10 bases outside the gene matches.

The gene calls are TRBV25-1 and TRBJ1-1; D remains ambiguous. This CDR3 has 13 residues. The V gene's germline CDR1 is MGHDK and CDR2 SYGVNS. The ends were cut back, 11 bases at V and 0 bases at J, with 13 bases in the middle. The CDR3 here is CASGIGLNTEAFF. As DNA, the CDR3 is TGTGCCTCGGGGATAGGCCTGAACACTGAAGCTTTCTTT.

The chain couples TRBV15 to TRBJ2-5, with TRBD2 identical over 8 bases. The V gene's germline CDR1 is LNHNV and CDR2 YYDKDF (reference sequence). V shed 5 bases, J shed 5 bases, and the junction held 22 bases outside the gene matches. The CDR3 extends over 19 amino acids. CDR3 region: CATSGGSPAGVVRGETQYF. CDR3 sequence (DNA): TGTGCCACCAGCGGGGGGTCTCCAGCGGGGGTTGTACGCGGGGAGACCCAGTACTTC. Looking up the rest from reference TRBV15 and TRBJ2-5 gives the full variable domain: DAMVIQNPRYQVTQFGKPVTLSCSQTLNHNVMYWYQQKSSQAPKLLFHYYDKDFNNEADTPDNFQSRRPNTSFCFLDIRSPGLGDTAMYLCATSGGSPAGVVRGETQYFGPGTRLLVL.

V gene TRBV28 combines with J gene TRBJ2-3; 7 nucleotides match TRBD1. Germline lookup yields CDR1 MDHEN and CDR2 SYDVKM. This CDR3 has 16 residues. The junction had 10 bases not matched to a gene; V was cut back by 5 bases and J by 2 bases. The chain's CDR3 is CASSSTGADITDTQYF. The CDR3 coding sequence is TGTGCCAGCAGTAGCACAGGGGCGGATATCACAGATACGCAGTATTTT. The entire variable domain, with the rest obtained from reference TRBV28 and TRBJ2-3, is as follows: DVKVTQSSRYLVKRTGEKVFLECVQDMDHENMFWYRQDPGLGLRLIYFSYDVKMKEKGDIPEGYSVSREKKERFSLILESASTNQTSMYLCASSSTGADITDTQYFGPGTRLTVL.

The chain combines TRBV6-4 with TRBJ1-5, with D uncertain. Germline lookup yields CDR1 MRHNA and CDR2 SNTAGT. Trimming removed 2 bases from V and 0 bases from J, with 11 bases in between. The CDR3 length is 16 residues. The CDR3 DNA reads TGTGCCAGCAGTGACGCCCATCGGGATAGCAATCAGCCCCAGCATTTT. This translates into CASSDAHRDSNQPQHF.

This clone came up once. The CDR3 DNA is TGTGCCAGCAGTGAAGGCAGGCAACGAGCTGAAGCTTTCTTT. This translates into CASSEGRQRAEAFF. This chain uses TRBV6-1 with TRBJ1-1; D remains ambiguous. Germline CDR1 is MNHNS and CDR2 is SASEGT. The length of the CDR3 is 14 residues. V was trimmed by 1 base and J by 6 bases, leaving 12 bases between them.

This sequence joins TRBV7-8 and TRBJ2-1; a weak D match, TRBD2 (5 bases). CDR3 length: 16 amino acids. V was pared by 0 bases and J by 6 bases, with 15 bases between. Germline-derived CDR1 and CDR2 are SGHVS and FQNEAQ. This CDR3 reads CASSLARGLGSNEQFF. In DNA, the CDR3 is TGTGCCAGCAGCTTAGCCCGGGGTTTAGGGTCCAATGAGCAGTTCTTC.

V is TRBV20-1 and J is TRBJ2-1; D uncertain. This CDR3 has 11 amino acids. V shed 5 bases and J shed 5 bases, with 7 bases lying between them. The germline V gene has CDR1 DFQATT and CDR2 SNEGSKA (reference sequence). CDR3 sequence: CSAAAHNEQFF. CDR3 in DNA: TGCAGTGCTGCGGCACACAATGAGCAGTTCTTC.

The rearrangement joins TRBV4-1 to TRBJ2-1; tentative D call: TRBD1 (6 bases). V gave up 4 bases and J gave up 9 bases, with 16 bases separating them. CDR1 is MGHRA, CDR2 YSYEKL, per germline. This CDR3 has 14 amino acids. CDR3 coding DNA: TGCGCCAGCAGCCGAGAGGTGGGACACCGTGAGCAGTTCTTC. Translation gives CASSREVGHREQFF.

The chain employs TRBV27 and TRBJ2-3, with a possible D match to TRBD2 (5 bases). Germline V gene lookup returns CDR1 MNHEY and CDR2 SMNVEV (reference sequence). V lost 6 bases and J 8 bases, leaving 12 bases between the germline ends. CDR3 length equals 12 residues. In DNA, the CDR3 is TGTGCCAGCAGGGACGCGGGCCCTACGCAGTATTTT. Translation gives CASRDAGPTQYF.

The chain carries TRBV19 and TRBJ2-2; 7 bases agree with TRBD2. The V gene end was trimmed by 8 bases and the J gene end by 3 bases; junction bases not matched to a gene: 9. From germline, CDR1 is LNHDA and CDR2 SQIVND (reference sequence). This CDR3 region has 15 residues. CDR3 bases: TGTGCCAGTGGCGAGCGGGAAAAGTACACCGGGGAGCTGTTTTTT. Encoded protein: CASGEREKYTGELFF.

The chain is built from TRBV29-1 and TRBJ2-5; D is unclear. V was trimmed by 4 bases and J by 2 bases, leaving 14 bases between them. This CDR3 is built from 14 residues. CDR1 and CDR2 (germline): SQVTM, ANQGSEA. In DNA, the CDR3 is TGCAGCGTTGTCTACCCCGGCGGACAAGAGACCCAGTACTTC. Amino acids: CSVVYPGGQETQYF.

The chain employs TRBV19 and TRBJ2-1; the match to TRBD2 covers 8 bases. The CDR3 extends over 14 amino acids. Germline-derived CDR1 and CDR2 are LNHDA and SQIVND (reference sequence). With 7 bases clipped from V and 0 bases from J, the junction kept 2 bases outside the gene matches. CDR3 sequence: CASKAGDSYNEQFF. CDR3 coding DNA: TGTGCCAGTAAAGCGGGAGACTCCTACAATGAGCAGTTCTTC.

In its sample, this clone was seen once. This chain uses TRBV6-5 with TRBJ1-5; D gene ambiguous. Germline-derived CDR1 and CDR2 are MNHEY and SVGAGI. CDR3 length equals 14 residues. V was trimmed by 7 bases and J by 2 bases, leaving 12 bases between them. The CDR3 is CASTGYGGNQPQHF. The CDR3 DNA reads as TGTGCCAGCACGGGGTATGGCGGCAATCAGCCCCAGCATTTT.